The T cell receptor beta chain described here comes from a study of blood T cell repertoires in COVID-19. As for the study in general: The samples span acute and convalescent COVID-19 from the United States, Italy and Spain. T cells, B-cell-depleted T cells, or PBMCs provided the cDNA or gDNA that served as material.

In the study's own analysis: Estimated nucleated cell counts came from reference gene primer amplification. The method was immunoSEQ multiplex PCR; TCRdb's version includes in-frame clones alone and lacks a portion of them. V and J calls plus clone size are reproduced from that table; the DNA served to infer D and trimming. The table lists 30,000 or so clones, roughly two thirds of them singletons, with around 16% in the top ten. The sample consisted of peripheral blood. The TCR was taken from a human donor in a cohort sampled during active COVID-19.

CDR3 sequence (DNA): TGTGCCAGCAGTTTAACGGCTAGCGGGTCCTACAATGAGCAGTTCTTC. Its protein is CASSLTASGSYNEQFF. The chain recombines TRBV28 with TRBJ2-1, with 8 bases lining up with TRBD2. In germline, CDR1 is MDHEN, CDR2 SYDVKM. The V and J ends lost 2 bases and 1 base, in that order; junction bases with no gene match: 4. The CDR3 spans 16 residues. The variable domain in full, with the rest retrieved from reference TRBV28 and TRBJ2-1, is DVKVTQSSRYLVKRTGEKVFLECVQDMDHENMFWYRQDPGLGLRLIYFSYDVKMKEKGDIPEGYSVSREKKERFSLILESASTNQTSMYLCASSLTASGSYNEQFFGPGTRLTVL.